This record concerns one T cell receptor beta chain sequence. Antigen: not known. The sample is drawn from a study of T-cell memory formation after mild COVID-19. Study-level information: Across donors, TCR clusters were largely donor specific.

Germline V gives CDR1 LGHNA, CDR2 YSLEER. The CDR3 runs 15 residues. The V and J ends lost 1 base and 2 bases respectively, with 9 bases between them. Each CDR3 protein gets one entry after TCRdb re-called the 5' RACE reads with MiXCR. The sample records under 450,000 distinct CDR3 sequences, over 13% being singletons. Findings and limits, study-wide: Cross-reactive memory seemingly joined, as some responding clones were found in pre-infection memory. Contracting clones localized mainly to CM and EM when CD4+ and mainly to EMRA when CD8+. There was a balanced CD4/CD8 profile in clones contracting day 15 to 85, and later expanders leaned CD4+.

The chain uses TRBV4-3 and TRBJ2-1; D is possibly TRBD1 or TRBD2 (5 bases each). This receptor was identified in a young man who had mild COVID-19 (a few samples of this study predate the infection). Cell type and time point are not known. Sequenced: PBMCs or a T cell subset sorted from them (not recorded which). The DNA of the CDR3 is TGCGCCAGCAGCCAAGGAGGGGATCCCTACAATGAGCAGTTCTTC. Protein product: CASSQGGDPYNEQFF.